This T cell receptor beta chain stems from a study of cytomegalovirus exposure and HLA in healthy donors (dated by TCRdb to about 2017). Some background on the complete study: According to a later analysis, the approximately 130 validation repertoires were produced on the same platform as the 700 or so repertoires of the first cohort. To predict cytomegalovirus infection status, the study brought together high-throughput TCR immunosequencing, statistical association of individual TCRs with disease status, and machine learning. The study aimed to test whether cataloging public T cell receptors could reveal signatures of past pathogen exposure. Besides the first cohort of more than 650 subjects, a separate validation cohort made up of roughly 120 different subjects was used.

The donors were included in the validation cohort of over a hundred subjects, a group kept apart from the 666-subject first cohort. As regards this clone: This receptor's antigen is unknown. Per-base qualities were not stored, and no clone one base away is much larger.

What the work shows at the level of the full study, not this receptor alone: A few of the identified cytomegalovirus-associated TCR beta chains were confirmed in vitro to be specific for cytomegalovirus antigens. Most TCR sequences were observed very rarely across donors, whereas some public TCRs were present in many individuals. The validation cohort had no HLA typing available for a later analysis, so co-occurrence within that cohort was assessed over all 130 or so repertoires. In a later analysis, TCRs clustered in the first cohort were found to also tend to co-occur in the roughly 120 validation repertoires, with approximately 95% of cluster scores above 0. In both the original and validation cohorts, the classifier was reported to diagnose cytomegalovirus status with high specificity and sensitivity. According to the authors, the approach could potentially be generalized to other disease states and immunological phenotypes. In the study, 150 to 200 TCR beta chains were listed as associated with cytomegalovirus.

The library was built by means of the immunoSEQ multiplex PCR assay. Per the original workflow: A statistical classification framework was built to diagnose cytomegalovirus status from the catalog of TCR beta chain sequences. TCRdb obtained this table from immuneACCESS and retained in-frame rearrangements with V and J assigned. These tables miss some clones; where compared with another copy, unresolved V genes account for less than half of the shortfall, and the remainder is unexplained. V and J calls and clone size are those listed in that table; D and trimming were worked out from the DNA. In this sample the table shows over 200,000 clones, around nine tenths of which occur a single time. The ten largest clones represent 2.9% of the sample. Via the germline V gene (reference sequence), CDR1 is SEHNR and CDR2 FQNEAQ. Spanning cysteine to phenylalanine, the CDR3 consists of 14 amino acids. Of all the DNA, just the CDR3 is kept, 42 bases in frame from base 1. V lost 2 bases and J lost 5 bases; the stretch between them is 12 bases long.

The sample comprised PBMCs. The chain joins TRBV7-9 to TRBJ2-5, and TRBD1 may be the D gene, going by 5 matching bases. This receptor was taken from a young woman in good health and CMV-seronegative. The nucleotide sequence is given as TGTGCCAGCAGCTTACTACAGGTTGGGGAGACCCAGTACTTC. Translated, this gives CASSLLQVGETQYF.